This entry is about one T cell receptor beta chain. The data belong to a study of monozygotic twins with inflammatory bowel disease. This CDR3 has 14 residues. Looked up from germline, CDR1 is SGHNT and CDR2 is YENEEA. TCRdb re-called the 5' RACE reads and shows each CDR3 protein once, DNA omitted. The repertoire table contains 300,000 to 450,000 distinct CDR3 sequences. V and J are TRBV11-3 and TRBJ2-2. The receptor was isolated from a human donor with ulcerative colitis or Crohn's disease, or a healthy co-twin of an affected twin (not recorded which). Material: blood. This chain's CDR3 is CASSLDSITGELFF.